A selection of T cell receptor beta chains follows, all from one sample in a study of response to subunit inactivated influenza vaccine. TCRdb processed the RT-PCR reads anew with MiXCR; each CDR3 protein has one entry. Found here are about 500,000 distinct CDR3 sequences, 15% to 20% of them singletons; the top ten hold approximately 3%. Sequenced here: CD4+ T cells sorted from PBMCs, sampled around 25 months after vaccination. These receptors originate from a man aged 50-75 years who received an inactivated influenza vaccine. CDR3s include the opening cysteine and the closing phenylalanine or tryptophan. The D gene is left open where the match is weak. Clone size is stated in some rows and not others, as once, few, many or a class when expanded.

V gene,clone size,J gene,D gene,CDR3 protein,CDR3 DNA
TRBV29-1,-,TRBJ1-2,-,CSVEDGRGVRGYTF,TGCAGCGTTGAAGATGGAAGAGGGGTTCGAGGCTACACCTTC
TRBV5-6,-,TRBJ1-2,TRBD1,CASSGPGTGADYGYTF,TGTGCCAGCAGCGGCCCGGGGACAGGAGCCGACTATGGCTACACCTTC
TRBV15,-,TRBJ2-5,-,CATSRARGPQETQYF,TGTGCCACCAGCAGAGCGCGGGGGCCCCAAGAGACCCAGTACTTC
TRBV4-3,-,TRBJ2-7,-,CASSQEAFYISEQYF,TGCGCCAGCAGCCAAGAGGCTTTCTACATCTCCGAGCAGTACTTC
TRBV3-1,-,TRBJ1-5,-,CASSQGADNQPQHF,TGTGCCAGCAGCCAGGGGGCGGACAATCAGCCCCAGCATTTT
TRBV24-1,-,TRBJ1-4,-,CATSATWEEKLFF,TGTGCCACCAGTGCGACTTGGGAAGAAAAACTGTTTTTT
TRBV20-1,few,TRBJ2-1,-,CSASPYMDNEQFF,TGCAGTGCTAGTCCGTACATGGACAATGAGCAGTTCTTC
TRBV10-3,few,TRBJ2-7,TRBD2,CAISESPRGGSYEQYF,TGTGCCATCAGTGAGTCCCCCCGGGGGGGGTCCTACGAGCAGTACTTC
TRBV11-2,-,TRBJ1-3,-,CASSLRTGDYLLMGNTIYF,TGTGCCAGCAGCTTAAGAACCGGTGACTACCTTTTGATGGGAAACACCATATATTTT
TRBV5-1,many,TRBJ1-1,-,CASSPDGLNTEAFF,TGCGCCAGCAGCCCGGACGGGCTGAACACTGAAGCTTTCTTT
TRBV20-1,-,TRBJ2-1,-,CSAEAGNNEQFF,TGCAGTGCCGAGGCTGGGAACAATGAGCAGTTCTTC
TRBV7-2,-,TRBJ1-2,-,CASSFTARYGYTF,TGTGCCAGCAGCTTTACAGCCCGCTATGGCTACACCTTC
TRBV7-9,few,TRBJ1-1,-,CASSLLAGNTEAFF,TGTGCCAGCAGCTTATTGGCTGGGAACACTGAAGCTTTCTTT
TRBV25-1,many,TRBJ1-4,-,CASSEYTRRNEKLFF,TGTGCCAGCAGTGAATATACCCGACGGAATGAAAAACTGTTTTTT
TRBV5-5,few,TRBJ2-2,-,CASSSTVSGELFF,TGTGCCAGCAGCTCAACAGTCTCCGGGGAGCTGTTTTTT
TRBV20-1,-,TRBJ2-1,TRBD2,CSASSGASSYNEQFF,TGCAGTGCTTCGAGCGGGGCCAGCTCCTACAATGAGCAGTTCTTC
TRBV10-3,-,TRBJ2-4,TRBD1,CAISESQGPGAKNIQYF,TGTGCCATCAGTGAGTCACAGGGGCCGGGTGCCAAAAACATTCAGTACTTC
TRBV6-5,-,TRBJ2-1,-,CASSSDRRNPQFF,TGTGCCAGCAGTTCCGACAGGCGGAATCCGCAGTTCTTC
TRBV5-1,few,TRBJ2-7,TRBD1,CASSLSPGQGISEQYF,TGCGCCAGCAGCTTGTCACCGGGACAGGGTATATCCGAGCAGTACTTC
TRBV12-3/TRBV12-4,few,TRBJ2-3,-,CASSVPPGQATDTQYF,TGTGCCAGCAGTGTCCCCCCGGGACAAGCAACAGATACGCAGTATTTT
TRBV29-1,-,TRBJ2-4,-,CSVGEGRQNIQYF,TGCAGCGTTGGGGAAGGGAGGCAAAACATTCAGTACTTC
TRBV6-2/TRBV6-3,many,TRBJ1-1,-,CASRNDRMNTEAFF,TGTGCCAGCAGGAACGACAGAATGAACACTGAAGCTTTCTTT
TRBV4-1,-,TRBJ2-2,-,CASSRDSRVVTGELFF,TGCGCCAGCAGCCGGGATAGCCGGGTAGTAACCGGGGAGCTGTTTTTT
TRBV6-5,few,TRBJ2-5,-,CASSLRHETGTQYF,TGTGCCAGCAGTCTACGACACGAAACCGGGACCCAGTACTTC
TRBV5-1,few,TRBJ2-1,TRBD2,CASSFPLAGVYNEQFF,TGCGCCAGCAGCTTTCCACTAGCGGGGGTATACAATGAGCAGTTCTTC
TRBV12-3/TRBV12-4,many,TRBJ2-1,-,CASSLTGTDYNEQFF,TGTGCCAGCAGTTTGACCGGGACGGATTACAATGAGCAGTTCTTC
TRBV12-3/TRBV12-4,few,TRBJ1-5,TRBD1,CASSLRGPDSNQPQHF,TGTGCCAGCAGTTTAAGGGGGCCCGATAGCAATCAGCCCCAGCATTTT
TRBV12-3/TRBV12-4,few,TRBJ1-5,TRBD1,CASREGQGHLPQHF,TGTGCCAGCAGGGAGGGACAGGGACATTTACCCCAGCATTTT
TRBV5-1,-,TRBJ2-7,TRBD1,CASSTVGQGFEQYF,TGCGCCAGCAGCACAGTGGGACAGGGCTTCGAGCAGTACTTC
TRBV6-2/TRBV6-3,-,TRBJ2-7,TRBD2,CASDRVAGSSYEQYF,TGTGCCAGCGATAGAGTAGCGGGTTCCTCCTACGAGCAGTACTTC
TRBV5-1,-,TRBJ1-2,TRBD1,CASRSGGVYNYGYTF,TGCGCCAGCAGATCAGGGGGCGTCTATAACTATGGCTACACCTTC
TRBV3-1,few,TRBJ2-1,TRBD2,CASSRGLESYNEQFF,TGTGCCAGCAGCCGGGGACTAGAGTCCTACAATGAGCAGTTCTTC
TRBV29-1,few,TRBJ2-5,TRBD1,CSVLRQGQETQYF,TGCAGCGTCTTACGACAGGGTCAAGAGACCCAGTACTTC
TRBV10-3,-,TRBJ1-4,-,CAISDGNTYNEKLFF,TGTGCCATCAGTGATGGGAACACTTATAATGAAAAACTGTTTTTT
TRBV6-6,few,TRBJ2-3,-,CASQRDGTDTQYF,TGTGCCAGTCAAAGGGATGGCACAGATACGCAGTATTTT
TRBV7-6,-,TRBJ1-2,-,CASSLHEGGDYGYTF,TGTGCCAGCAGCTTACACGAAGGGGGAGACTATGGCTACACCTTC
TRBV12-3/TRBV12-4,-,TRBJ2-5,-,CASSQSWGQETQYF,TGTGCCAGCAGTCAATCCTGGGGACAAGAGACCCAGTACTTC
TRBV9,-,TRBJ2-3,-,CASSVLGIRRDTQYF,TGTGCCAGCAGCGTCTTGGGGATTCGTAGAGATACGCAGTATTTT
TRBV6-2/TRBV6-3,-,TRBJ1-2,-,CASSYRVGPNYGYTF,TGTGCCAGCAGTTACCGCGTCGGACCGAACTATGGCTACACCTTC
TRBV18,-,TRBJ1-6,-,CASSPSGLGSPLHF,TGTGCCAGCTCACCGTCAGGTTTAGGTTCACCCCTCCACTTT
TRBV7-9,many,TRBJ2-4,TRBD1,CASKQGESIQYF,TGTGCCAGCAAGCAGGGGGAAAGCATTCAGTACTTC
TRBV3-1,-,TRBJ2-2,-,CASSQGGTNTGELFF,TGTGCCAGCAGCCAAGGGGGGACTAACACCGGGGAGCTGTTTTTT